This T cell receptor (beta chain) came from a study of shared clonotypes between healthy human individuals. Study context: A few men and two women, aged 18 to 49, were donors.

To note about this clone: What it binds is unknown.

At the deep level, the assay was run. The assay was immunoSEQ multiplex PCR, and TCRdb's table has in-frame clones only and misses some. The sample consists of hundreds of thousands of clones, about 80% of them appearing once. The study's findings and limits: Non-shared clonotypes displayed generation probabilities falling below those of clonotypes present in all four donors. Between four donors, naive CD4 clonotypes were shared at a level of approximately 5%.

This sequence originates from a woman aged 30 to 39 in good health. Specimen: memory CD4+ T cells sorted from blood. Documented subset: CD45RA-negative fraction.

The CDR3 DNA reads TGTGCCAGCAGCGCCGTGGCGGTAAACACCGGGGAGCTGTTTTTT. Amino acids: CASSAVAVNTGELFF. V is TRBV11-2 and J is TRBJ2-2, with no clear D. Germline lookup yields CDR1 SGHAT and CDR2 FQNNGV. V lost 5 bases to trimming and J lost 2 bases, with 12 bases between them. The CDR3 totals 15 residues. Together with reference TRBV11-2 and TRBJ2-2, the CDR3 gives the full variable domain: EAGVAQSPRYKIIEKRQSVAFWCNPISGHATLYWYQQILGQGPKLLIQFQNNGVVDDSQLPKDRFSAERLKGVDSTLKIQPAKLEDSAVYLCASSAVAVNTGELFFGEGSRLTVL.